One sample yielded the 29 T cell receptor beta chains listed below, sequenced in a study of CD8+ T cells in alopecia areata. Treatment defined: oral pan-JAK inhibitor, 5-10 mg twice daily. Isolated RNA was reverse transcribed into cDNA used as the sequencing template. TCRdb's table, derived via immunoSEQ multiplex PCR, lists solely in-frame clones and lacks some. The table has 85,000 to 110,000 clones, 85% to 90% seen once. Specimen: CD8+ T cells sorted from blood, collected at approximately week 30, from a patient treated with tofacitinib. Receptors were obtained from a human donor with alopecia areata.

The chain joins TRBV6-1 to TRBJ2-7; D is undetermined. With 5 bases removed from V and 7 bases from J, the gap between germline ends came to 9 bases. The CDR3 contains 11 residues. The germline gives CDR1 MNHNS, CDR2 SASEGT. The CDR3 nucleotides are TGTGCCAGCAGTTCCGGACGGGAGCAGTACTTC. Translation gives CASSSGREQYF.

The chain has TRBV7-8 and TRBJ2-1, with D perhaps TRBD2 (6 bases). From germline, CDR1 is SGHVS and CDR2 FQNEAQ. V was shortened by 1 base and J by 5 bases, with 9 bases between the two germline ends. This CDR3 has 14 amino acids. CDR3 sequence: CASSLGGADNEQFF. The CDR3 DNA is TGTGCCAGCAGCTTAGGCGGGGCCGACAATGAGCAGTTCTTC.

CDR3 in DNA: TGTGCCAGTCAGCGAGACAGGGGGCGCGACGGGGAGCTGTTTTTT. It translates to CASQRDRGRDGELFF. The chain recombines TRBV7-2 with TRBJ2-2; 10 nucleotides align to TRBD1. Germline V gene lookup returns CDR1 SGHTA and CDR2 FQGNSA. The CDR3 sequence is 15 residues long. The junction had 11 bases not matched to a gene; V was cut back by 9 bases and J by 7 bases.

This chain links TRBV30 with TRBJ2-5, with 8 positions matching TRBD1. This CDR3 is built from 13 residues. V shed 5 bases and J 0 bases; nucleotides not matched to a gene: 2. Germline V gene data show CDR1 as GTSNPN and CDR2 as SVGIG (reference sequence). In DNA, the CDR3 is TGTGCCTGGTCGGACAGGGACCAAGAGACCCAGTACTTC. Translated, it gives CAWSDRDQETQYF.

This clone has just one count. The CDR3 nucleotides are TGTGCCAGCTCGGACAGGACCTATGGCTACACCTTC. Its protein product is CASSDRTYGYTF. The rearrangement links TRBV27 to TRBJ1-2, with 7 bases matching TRBD1. The CDR3 loop spans 12 amino acids. Germline V gives CDR1 MNHEY, CDR2 SMNVEV (reference sequence). The ends lost 8 bases at V and 4 bases at J; junction bases unmatched: 4.

The CDR3 region has the DNA TGCAGCGTTTGGGCGGTCTCCTACGAGCAGTACTTC. Protein product: CSVWAVSYEQYF. J is TRBJ2-7 and V is TRBV29-1; no clear D. The V and J ends lost 5 bases and 0 bases respectively, with 8 bases between them. CDR3 length: 12 amino acids. CDR1 and CDR2 (germline): SQVTM, ANQGSEA.

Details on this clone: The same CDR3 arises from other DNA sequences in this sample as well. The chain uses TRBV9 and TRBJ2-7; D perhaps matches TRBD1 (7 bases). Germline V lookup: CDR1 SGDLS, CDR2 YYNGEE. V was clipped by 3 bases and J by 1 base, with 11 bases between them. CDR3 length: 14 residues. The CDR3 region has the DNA TGTGCCAGCAGCGGGCGGGACAGTTCCTACGAGCAGTACTTC. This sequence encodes CASSGRDSSYEQYF.

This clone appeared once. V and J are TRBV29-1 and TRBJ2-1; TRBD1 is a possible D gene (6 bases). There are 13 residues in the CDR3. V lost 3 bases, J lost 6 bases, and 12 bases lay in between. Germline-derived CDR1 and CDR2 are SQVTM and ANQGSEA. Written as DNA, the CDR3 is TGCAGCGTTGATGGCAGGGGCGGCAATGAGCAGTTCTTC. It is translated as CSVDGRGGNEQFF.

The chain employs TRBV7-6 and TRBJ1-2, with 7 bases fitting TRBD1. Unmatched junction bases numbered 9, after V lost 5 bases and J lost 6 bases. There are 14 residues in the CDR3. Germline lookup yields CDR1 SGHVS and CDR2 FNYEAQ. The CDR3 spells CASSRYRDRDGYTF. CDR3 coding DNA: TGTGCCAGCAGCCGCTACCGGGACAGAGATGGCTACACCTTC.

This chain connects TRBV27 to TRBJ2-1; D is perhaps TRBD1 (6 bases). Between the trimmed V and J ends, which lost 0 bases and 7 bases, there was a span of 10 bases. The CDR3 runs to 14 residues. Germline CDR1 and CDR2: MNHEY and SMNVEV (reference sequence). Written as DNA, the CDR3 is TGTGCCAGCAGTTTATCTAGGGGGACGAATGAGCAGTTCTTC. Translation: CASSLSRGTNEQFF.

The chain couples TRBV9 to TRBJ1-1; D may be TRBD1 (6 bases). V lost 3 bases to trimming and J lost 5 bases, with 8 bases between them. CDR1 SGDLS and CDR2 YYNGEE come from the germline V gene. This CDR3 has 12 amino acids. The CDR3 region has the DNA TGTGCCAGCAGCGCACAGGGAACTGAAGCTTTCTTT. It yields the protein CASSAQGTEAFF. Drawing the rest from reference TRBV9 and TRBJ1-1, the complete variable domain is DSGVTQTPKHLITATGQRVTLRCSPRSGDLSVYWYQQSLDQGLQFLIQYYNGEERAKGNILERFSAQQFPDLHSELNLSSLELGDSALYFCASSAQGTEAFFGQGTRLTVV.

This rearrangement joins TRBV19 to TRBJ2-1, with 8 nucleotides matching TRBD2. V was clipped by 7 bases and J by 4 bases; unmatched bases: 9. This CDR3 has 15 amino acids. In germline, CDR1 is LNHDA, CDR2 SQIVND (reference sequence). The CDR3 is CASTFSGGGYNEQFF. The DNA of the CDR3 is TGTGCCAGTACCTTCTCCGGGGGGGGATACAATGAGCAGTTCTTC.

CDR3 nucleotide sequence: TGCAGCGTTGATGGGACAGGGAACAATGAGCAGTTCTTC. Amino acid sequence: CSVDGTGNNEQFF. This rearrangement joins TRBV29-1 to TRBJ2-1; TRBD1 aligns across 9 bases. The CDR3 is 13 amino acids. CDR1 is SQVTM, CDR2 ANQGSEA, per germline. J gave up 5 bases and V 3 bases, and 2 bases lay outside the gene matches.

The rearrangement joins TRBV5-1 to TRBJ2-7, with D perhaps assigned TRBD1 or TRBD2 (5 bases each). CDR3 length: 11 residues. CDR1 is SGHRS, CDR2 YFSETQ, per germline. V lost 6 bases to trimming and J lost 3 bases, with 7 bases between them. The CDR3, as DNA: TGCGCCAGCATGGGGGACTACGAGCAGTACTTC. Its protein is CASMGDYEQYF.

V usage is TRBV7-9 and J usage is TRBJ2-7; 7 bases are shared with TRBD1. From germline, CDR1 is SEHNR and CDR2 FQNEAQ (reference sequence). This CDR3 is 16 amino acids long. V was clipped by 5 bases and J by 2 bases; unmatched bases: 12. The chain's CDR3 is CASSPPPDRRPYEQYF. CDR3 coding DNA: TGTGCCAGCAGCCCACCCCCGGACAGGCGTCCCTACGAGCAGTACTTC.

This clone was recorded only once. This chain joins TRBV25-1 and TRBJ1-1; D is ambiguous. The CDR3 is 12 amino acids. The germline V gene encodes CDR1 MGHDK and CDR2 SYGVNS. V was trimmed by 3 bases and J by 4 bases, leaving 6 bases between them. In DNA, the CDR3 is TGTGCCAGCAGTGACGGACCCACTGAAGCTTTCTTT. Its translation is CASSDGPTEAFF.

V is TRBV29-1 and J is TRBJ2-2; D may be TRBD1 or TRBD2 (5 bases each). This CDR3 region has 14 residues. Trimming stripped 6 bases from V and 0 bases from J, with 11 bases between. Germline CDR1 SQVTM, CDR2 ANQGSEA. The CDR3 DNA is TGCAGCGTGTTCGGGACCCCGAACACCGGGGAGCTGTTTTTT. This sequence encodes CSVFGTPNTGELFF.

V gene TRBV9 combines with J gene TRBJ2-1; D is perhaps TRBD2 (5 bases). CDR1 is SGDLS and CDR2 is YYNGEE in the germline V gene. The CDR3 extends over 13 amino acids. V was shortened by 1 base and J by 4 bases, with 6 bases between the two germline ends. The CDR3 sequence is CASSVTGYNEQFF. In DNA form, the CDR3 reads TGTGCCAGCAGCGTAACGGGATACAATGAGCAGTTCTTC.

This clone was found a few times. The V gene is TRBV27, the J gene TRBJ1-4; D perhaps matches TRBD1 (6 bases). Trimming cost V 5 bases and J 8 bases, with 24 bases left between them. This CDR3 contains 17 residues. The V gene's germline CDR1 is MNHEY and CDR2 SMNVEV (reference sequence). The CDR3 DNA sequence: TGTGCCAGCAGTCCCCACTTCCGACAGGACCCTACGGAAAAACTGTTTTTT. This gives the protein CASSPHFRQDPTEKLFF.

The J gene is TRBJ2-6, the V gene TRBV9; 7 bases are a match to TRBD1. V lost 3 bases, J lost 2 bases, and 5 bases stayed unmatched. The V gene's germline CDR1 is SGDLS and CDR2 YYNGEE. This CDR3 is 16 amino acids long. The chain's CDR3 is CASSARTGTGANVLTF. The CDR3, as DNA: TGTGCCAGCAGCGCCCGGACAGGCACTGGGGCCAACGTCCTGACTTTC.

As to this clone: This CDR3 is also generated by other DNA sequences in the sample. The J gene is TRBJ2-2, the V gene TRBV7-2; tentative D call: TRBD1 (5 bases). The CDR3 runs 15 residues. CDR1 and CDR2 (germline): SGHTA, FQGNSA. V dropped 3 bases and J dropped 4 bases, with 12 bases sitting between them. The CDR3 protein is CASSFGRVATGELFF. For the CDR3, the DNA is TGTGCCAGCAGCTTTGGCAGGGTGGCCACCGGGGAGCTGTTTTTT.

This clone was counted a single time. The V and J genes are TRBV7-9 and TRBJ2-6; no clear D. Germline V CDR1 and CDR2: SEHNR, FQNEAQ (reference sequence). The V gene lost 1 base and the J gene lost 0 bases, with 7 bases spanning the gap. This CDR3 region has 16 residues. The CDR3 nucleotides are TGTGCCAGCAGCTTAGTCGGCCGCTCTGGGGCCAACGTCCTGACTTTC. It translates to CASSLVGRSGANVLTF.

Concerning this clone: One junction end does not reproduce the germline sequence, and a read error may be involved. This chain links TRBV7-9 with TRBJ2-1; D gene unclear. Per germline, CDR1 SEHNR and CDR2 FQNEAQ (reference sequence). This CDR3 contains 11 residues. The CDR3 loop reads CASSSHNEQFF. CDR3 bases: TGTGCCAGCAGCTCCCACAATGAGCAGTTCTTC.

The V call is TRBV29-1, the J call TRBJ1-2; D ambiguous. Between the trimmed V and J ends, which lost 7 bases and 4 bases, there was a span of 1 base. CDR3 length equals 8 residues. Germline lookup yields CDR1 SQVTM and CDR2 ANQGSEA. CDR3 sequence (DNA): TGCAGCGCCTATGGCTACACCTTC. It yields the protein CSAYGYTF.

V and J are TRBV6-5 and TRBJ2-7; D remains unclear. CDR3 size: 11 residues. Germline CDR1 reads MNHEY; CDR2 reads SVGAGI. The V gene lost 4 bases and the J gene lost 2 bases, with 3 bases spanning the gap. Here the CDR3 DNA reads TGTGCCAGCAGTTTCGCCTACGAGCAGTACTTC. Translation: CASSFAYEQYF.

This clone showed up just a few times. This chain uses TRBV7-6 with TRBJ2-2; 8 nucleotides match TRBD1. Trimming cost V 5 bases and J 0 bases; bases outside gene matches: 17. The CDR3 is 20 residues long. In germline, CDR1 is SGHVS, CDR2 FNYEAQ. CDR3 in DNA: TGTGCCAGCAGCACTCACCCAGGGGGCGCATTGATAGCGAACACCGGGGAGCTGTTTTTT. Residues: CASSTHPGGALIANTGELFF.

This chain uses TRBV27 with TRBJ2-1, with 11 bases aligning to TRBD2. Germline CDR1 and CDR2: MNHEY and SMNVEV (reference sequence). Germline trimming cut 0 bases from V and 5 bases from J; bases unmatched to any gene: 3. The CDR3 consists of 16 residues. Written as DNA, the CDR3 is TGTGCCAGCAGTTTATCGACTAGCGGGAACAACAATGAGCAGTTCTTC. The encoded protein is CASSLSTSGNNNEQFF.

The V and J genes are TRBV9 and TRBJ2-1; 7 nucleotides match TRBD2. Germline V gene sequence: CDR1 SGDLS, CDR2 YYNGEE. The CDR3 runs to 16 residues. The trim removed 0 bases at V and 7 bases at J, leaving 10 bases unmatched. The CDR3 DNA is TGTGCCAGCAGCGTAGCCCCCCCCGACGGGAGGAATGAGCAGTTCTTC. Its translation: CASSVAPPDGRNEQFF.

The CDR3 protein is CSVEGGNEGYTF. For the CDR3, the DNA is TGCAGCGTTGAGGGGGGGAATGAGGGCTACACCTTC. The chain combines TRBV29-1 with TRBJ1-2, with D perhaps matching TRBD1 (5 bases). V lost 3 bases and J 8 bases, leaving 13 bases between the germline ends. Per the germline V gene, CDR1 is SQVTM and CDR2 is ANQGSEA. CDR3 length: 12 amino acids. Complete variable domain (other parts from reference TRBV29-1 and TRBJ1-2): SAVISQKPSRDICQRGTSLTIQCQVDSQVTMMFWYRQQPGQSLTLIATANQGSEATYESGFVIDKFPISRPNLTFSTLTVSNMSPEDSSIYLCSVEGGNEGYTFGSGTRLTVV.